This T cell receptor beta chain was recorded in a study of OX40 agonist ivuxolimab in advanced cancers. This CDR3 spans 12 amino acids. CDR1 is SGDLS and CDR2 is YYNGEE in the germline V gene. The germline V and J ends were trimmed by 6 bases and 7 bases, with 10 bases remaining between them. Overall study findings and caveats: CD8+ T cells averaged more expanded clones than CD4+.

This clone was seen just once. Its target is unknown. Clones were read by immunoSEQ multiplex PCR, and TCRdb kept only the in-frame ones, dropping some. This table holds over 60,000 clones, around 87% found once. The starting material was CD4+ or CD8+ T cells sorted from blood, obtained in a trial of the OX40 agonist ivuxolimab. The TCR was taken from an adult with an advanced solid tumor such as melanoma, head and neck, liver or kidney cancer. The chain couples TRBV9 to TRBJ2-2, with unresolved D. CDR3 protein: CASNVTDGELFF. The CDR3 coding sequence is TGTGCCAGCAACGTCACTGACGGGGAGCTGTTTTTT.